The source of this T cell receptor beta chain is a study of post-analysis software for immune sequencing data. About the study: In terms of disease course, relapsing-remitting, secondary progressive and progressive-relapsing multiple sclerosis were included.

Study-wide points: When the samples were clustered directly with F measure, those that had been prepared in the same batch showed strong co-clustering. The normalized Chao1 diversity of multiple sclerosis patients was significantly lower than that of controls. Higher frequency in patients than in controls was seen for roughly 5 TRBV segments, with TRBV5-6, TRBV5-1 and TRBV20-1 among them.

Each TCR beta cDNA library carried unique molecular identifiers. T cells, 1 to 10 million of them, yielded a few hundred thousand cDNA molecules. MiXCR was run by TCRdb on the PCR reads, yielding one entry per CDR3 protein. The sample contains 450,000 or so distinct CDR3 sequences, under 55% of which appear only once. Turning to this clonotype: The antigen is unknown.

The CDR3 length is 14 residues. V was clipped by 2 bases and J by 4 bases; unmatched bases: 0. Sample: blood. This clonotype was obtained from a girl between 10 and 17 years old with multiple sclerosis. The chain links TRBV12-3 or TRBV12-4 to TRBJ2-3; 10 bases match TRBD2. The DNA of the CDR3 is TGTGCCAGCAGTTTACTAGCGGGAGCAGATACGCAGTATTTT. Translation gives CASSLLAGADTQYF.